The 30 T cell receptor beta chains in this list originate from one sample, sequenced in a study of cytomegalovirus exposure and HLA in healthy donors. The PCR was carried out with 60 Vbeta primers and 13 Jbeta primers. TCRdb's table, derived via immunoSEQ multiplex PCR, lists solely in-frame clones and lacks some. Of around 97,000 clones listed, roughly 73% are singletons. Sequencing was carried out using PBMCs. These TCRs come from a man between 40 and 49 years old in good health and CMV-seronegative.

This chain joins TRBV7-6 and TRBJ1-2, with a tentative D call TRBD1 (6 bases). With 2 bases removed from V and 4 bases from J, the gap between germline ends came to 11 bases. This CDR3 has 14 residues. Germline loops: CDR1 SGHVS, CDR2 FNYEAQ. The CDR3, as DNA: TGTGCCAGCAGCTTATTACAGGGTCCCTATGGCTACACCTTC. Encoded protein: CASSLLQGPYGYTF.

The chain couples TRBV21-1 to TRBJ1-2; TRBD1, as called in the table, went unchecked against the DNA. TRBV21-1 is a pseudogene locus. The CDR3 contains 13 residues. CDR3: CASVQGSHYGYTF. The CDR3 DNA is TGTGCCAGCGTACAGGGGTCCCACTATGGCTACACCTTC.

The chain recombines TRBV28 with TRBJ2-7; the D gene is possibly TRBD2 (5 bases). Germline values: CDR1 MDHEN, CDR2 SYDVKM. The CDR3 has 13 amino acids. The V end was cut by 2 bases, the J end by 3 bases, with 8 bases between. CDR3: CASSLIEGYEQYF. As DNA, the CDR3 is TGTGCCAGCAGTTTAATTGAGGGCTACGAGCAGTACTTC.

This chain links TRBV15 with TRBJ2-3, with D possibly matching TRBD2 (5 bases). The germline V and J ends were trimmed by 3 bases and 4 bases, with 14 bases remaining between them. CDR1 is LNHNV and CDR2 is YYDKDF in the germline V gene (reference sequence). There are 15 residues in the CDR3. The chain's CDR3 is CATSSTIGRPDTQYF. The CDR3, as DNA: TGTGCCACCAGCAGCACAATAGGGAGACCAGATACGCAGTATTTT.

DNA of the CDR3: TGTGCCAGCAGGTCGGGCCAGGGAGAGACCCAGTACTTC. Amino acids: CASRSGQGETQYF. V usage is TRBV6-1 and J usage is TRBJ2-5; tentatively, D is TRBD1 (5 bases). The CDR3 consists of 13 residues. From germline, CDR1 is MNHNS and CDR2 SASEGT. V gave up 6 bases and J gave up 4 bases, with 12 bases separating them.

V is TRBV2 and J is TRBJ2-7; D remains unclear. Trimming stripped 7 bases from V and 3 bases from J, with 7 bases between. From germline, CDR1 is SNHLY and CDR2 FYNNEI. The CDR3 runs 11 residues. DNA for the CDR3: TGTGCCAGCACCTACTACTACGAGCAGTACTTC. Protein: CASTYYYEQYF.

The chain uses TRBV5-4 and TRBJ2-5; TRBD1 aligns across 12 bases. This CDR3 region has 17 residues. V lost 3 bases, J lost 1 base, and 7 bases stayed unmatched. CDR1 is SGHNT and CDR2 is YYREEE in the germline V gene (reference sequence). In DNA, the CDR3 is TGTGCCAGCAGCTCGGGGGCGGGACAGGGGGCCCAAGAGACCCAGTACTTC. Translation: CASSSGAGQGAQETQYF.

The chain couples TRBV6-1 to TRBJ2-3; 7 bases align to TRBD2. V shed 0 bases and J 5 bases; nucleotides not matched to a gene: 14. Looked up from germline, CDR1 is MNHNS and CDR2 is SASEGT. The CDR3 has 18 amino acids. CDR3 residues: CASSEAMKSGVGLDTQYF. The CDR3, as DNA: TGTGCCAGCAGTGAAGCCATGAAAAGCGGGGTCGGGTTAGATACGCAGTATTTT.

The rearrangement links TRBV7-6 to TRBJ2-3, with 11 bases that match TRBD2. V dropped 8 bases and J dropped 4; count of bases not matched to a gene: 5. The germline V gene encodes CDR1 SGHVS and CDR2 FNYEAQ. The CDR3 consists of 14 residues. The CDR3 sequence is CASGLAGGADTQYF. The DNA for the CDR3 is TGTGCCAGCGGCCTAGCGGGGGGTGCAGATACGCAGTATTTT.

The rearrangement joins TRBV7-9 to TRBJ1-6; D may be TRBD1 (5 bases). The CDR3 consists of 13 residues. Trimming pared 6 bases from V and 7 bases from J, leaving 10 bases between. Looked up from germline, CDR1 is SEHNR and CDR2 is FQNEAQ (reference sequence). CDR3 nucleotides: TGTGCCAGCAGGGACGACAGAAATTCACCCCTCCACTTT. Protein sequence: CASRDDRNSPLHF.

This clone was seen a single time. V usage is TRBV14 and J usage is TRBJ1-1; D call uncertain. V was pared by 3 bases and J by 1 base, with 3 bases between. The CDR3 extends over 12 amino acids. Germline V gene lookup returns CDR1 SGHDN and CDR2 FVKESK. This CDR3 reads CASSHSNTEAFF. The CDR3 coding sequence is TGTGCCAGCAGCCACTCGAACACTGAAGCTTTCTTT.

CDR3 amino acids: CASSSVPGAQPQHF. DNA for the CDR3: TGTGCCAGCAGCTCTGTCCCAGGGGCCCAGCCCCAGCATTTT. The V gene is TRBV7-8, the J gene TRBJ1-5, with a tentative D call TRBD1 (6 bases). Germline V gene sequence: CDR1 SGHVS, CDR2 FQNEAQ. This CDR3 is 14 amino acids long. V was shortened by 4 bases and J by 7 bases, with 14 bases between the two germline ends.

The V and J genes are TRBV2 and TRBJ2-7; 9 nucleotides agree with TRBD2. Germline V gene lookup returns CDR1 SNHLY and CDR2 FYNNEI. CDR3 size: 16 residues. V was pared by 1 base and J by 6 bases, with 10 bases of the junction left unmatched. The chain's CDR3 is CASSEVAGGKLSEQYF. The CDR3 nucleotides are TGTGCCAGCAGTGAAGTGGCGGGGGGGAAGTTATCCGAGCAGTACTTC. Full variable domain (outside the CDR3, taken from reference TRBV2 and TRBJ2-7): EPEVTQTPSHQVTQMGQEVILRCVPISNHLYFYWYRQILGQKVEFLVSFYNNEISEKSEIFDDQFSVERPDGSNFTLKIRSTKLEDSAMYFCASSEVAGGKLSEQYFGPGTRLTVT.

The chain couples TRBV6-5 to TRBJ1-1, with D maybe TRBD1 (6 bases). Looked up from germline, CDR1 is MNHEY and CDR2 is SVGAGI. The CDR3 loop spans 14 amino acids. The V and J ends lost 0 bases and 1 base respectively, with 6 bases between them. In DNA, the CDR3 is TGTGCCAGCAGTTACTCGACAGGGAACACTGAAGCTTTCTTT. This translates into CASSYSTGNTEAFF.

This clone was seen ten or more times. This CDR3 is CASSQDRGTGANVLTF. CDR3 nucleotide sequence: TGCGCCAGCAGCCAAGATAGGGGTACTGGGGCCAACGTCCTGACTTTC. The J gene is TRBJ2-6, the V gene TRBV4-3; weak D call: TRBD1 (5 bases). Germline V gene lookup returns CDR1 LGHNA and CDR2 YSLEER. The CDR3 runs to 16 residues. Trimming shortened V by 0 bases and J by 2 bases, and 8 bases separated the two germline ends.

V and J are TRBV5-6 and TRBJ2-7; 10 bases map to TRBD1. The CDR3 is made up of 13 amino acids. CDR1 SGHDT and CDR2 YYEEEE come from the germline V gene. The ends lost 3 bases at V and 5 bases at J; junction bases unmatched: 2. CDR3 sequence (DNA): TGTGCCAGCAGCTGGGACAGGGGTGACGAGCAGTACTTC. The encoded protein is CASSWDRGDEQYF.

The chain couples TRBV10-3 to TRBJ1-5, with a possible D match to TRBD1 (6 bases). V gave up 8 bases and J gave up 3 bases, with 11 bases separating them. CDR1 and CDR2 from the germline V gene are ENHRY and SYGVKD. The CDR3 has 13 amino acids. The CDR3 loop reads CAIQTGFNQPQHF. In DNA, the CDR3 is TGTGCCATCCAGACAGGCTTCAATCAGCCCCAGCATTTT.

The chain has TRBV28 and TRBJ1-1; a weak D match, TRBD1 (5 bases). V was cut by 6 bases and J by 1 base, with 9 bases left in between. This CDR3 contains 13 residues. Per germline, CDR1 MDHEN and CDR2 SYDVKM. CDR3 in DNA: TGTGCCAGCAGGATACAGGAGAACACTGAAGCTTTCTTT. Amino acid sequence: CASRIQENTEAFF.

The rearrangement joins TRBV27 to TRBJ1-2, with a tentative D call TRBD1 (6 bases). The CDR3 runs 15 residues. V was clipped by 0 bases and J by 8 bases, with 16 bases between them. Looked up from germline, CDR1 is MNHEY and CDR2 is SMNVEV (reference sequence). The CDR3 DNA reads TGTGCCAGCAGTTTATCCTCCCCAGGGGTGAGCGGCTACACCTTC. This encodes CASSLSSPGVSGYTF.

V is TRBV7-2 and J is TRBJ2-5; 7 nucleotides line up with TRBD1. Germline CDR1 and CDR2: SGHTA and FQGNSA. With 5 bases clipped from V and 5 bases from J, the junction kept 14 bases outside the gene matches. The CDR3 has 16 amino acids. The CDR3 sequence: CASSPRGGGYGETQYF. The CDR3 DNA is TGTGCCAGCAGCCCCCGAGGGGGCGGGTACGGGGAGACCCAGTACTTC.

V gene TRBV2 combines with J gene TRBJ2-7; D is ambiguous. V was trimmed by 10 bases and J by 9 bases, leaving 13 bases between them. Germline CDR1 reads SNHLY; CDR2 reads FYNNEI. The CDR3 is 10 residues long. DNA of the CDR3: TGTGCCACCAGCCGGGTGCGGCAGTACTTC. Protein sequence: CATSRVRQYF. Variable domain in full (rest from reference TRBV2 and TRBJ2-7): EPEVTQTPSHQVTQMGQEVILRCVPISNHLYFYWYRQILGQKVEFLVSFYNNEISEKSEIFDDQFSVERPDGSNFTLKIRSTKLEDSAMYFCATSRVRQYFGPGTRLTVT.

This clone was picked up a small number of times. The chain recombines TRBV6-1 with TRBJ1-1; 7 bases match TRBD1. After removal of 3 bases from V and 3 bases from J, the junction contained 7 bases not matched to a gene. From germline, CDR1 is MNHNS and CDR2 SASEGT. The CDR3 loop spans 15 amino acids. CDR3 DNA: TGTGCCAGCAGTGACCCGGGACAGATAGACACTGAAGCTTTCTTT. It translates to CASSDPGQIDTEAFF.

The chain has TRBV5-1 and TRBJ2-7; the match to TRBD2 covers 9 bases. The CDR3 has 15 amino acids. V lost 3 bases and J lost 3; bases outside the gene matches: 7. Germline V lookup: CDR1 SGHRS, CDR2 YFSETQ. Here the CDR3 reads CASSSSAGGFYEQYF. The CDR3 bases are TGCGCCAGCAGCTCCTCTGCGGGGGGGTTCTACGAGCAGTACTTC.

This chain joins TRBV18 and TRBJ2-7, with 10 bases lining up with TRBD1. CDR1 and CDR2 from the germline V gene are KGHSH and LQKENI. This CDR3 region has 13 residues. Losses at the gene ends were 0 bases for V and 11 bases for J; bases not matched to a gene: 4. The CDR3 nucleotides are TGTGCCAGCTCACCACCGGGACAGGGGAGGAAGTACTTC. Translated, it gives CASSPPGQGRKYF.

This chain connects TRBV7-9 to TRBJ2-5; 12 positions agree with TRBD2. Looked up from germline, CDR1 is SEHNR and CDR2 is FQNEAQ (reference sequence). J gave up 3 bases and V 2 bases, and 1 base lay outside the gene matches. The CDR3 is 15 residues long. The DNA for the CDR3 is TGTGCCAGCAGCTTAAGGACTAGCGGGGAAGAGACCCAGTACTTC. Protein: CASSLRTSGEETQYF.

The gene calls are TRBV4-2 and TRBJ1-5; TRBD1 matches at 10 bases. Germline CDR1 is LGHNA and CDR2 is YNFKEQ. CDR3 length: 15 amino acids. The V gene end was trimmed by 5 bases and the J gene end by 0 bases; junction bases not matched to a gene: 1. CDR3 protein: CASSWDRGSNQPQHF. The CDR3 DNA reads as TGTGCCAGCAGCTGGGACAGGGGTAGCAATCAGCCCCAGCATTTT.

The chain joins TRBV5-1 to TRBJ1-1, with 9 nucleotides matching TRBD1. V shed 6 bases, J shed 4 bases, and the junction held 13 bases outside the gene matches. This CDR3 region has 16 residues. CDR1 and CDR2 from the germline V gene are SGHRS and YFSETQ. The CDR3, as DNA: TGCGCCAGCACAAGGGTTTTTACAGGGGGCAGCACTGAAGCTTTCTTT. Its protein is CASTRVFTGGSTEAFF.

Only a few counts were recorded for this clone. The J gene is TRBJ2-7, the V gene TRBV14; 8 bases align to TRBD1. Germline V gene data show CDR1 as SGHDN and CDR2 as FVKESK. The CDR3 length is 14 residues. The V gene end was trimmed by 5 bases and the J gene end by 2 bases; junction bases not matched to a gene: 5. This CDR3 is CASSSTGGTYEQYF. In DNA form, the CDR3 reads TGTGCCAGCAGCTCAACAGGGGGAACCTACGAGCAGTACTTC. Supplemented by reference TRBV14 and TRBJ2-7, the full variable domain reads EAGVTQFPSHSVIEKGQTVTLRCDPISGHDNLYWYRRVMGKEIKFLLHFVKESKQDESGMPNNRFLAERTGGTYSTLKVQPAELEDSGVYFCASSSTGGTYEQYFGPGTRLTVT.

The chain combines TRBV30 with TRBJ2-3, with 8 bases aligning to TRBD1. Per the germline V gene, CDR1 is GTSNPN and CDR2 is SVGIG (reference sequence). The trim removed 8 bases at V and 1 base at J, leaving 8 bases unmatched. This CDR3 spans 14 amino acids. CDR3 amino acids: CAGAVDRGTDTQYF. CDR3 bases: TGTGCCGGAGCGGTGGACAGGGGCACAGATACGCAGTATTTT.

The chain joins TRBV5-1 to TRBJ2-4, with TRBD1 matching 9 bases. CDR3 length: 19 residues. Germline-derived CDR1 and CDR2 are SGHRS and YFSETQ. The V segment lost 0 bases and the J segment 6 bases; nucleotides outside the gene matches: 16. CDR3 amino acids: CASSLAVLRGQGERNIQYF. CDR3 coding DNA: TGCGCCAGCAGCTTGGCGGTCTTGAGGGGACAGGGCGAGAGAAACATTCAGTACTTC. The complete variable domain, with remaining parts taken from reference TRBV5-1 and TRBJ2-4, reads KAGVTQTPRYLIKTRGQQVTLSCSPISGHRSVSWYQQTPGQGLQFLFEYFSETQRNKGNFPGRFSGRQFSNSRSEMNVSTLELGDSALYLCASSLAVLRGQGERNIQYFGAGTRLSVL.